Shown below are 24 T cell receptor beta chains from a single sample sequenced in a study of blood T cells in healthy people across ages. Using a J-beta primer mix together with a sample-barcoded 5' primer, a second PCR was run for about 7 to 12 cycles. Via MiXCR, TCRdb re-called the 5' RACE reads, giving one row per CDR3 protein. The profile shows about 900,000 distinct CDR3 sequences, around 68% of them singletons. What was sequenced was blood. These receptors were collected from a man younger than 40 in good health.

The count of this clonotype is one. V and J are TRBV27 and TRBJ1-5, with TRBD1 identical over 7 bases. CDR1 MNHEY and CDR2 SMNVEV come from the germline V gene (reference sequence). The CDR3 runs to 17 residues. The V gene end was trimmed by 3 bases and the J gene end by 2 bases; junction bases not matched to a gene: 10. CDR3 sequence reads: CASSLVGRGTGNQPQHF. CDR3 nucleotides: TGTGCCAGCAGTTTGGTGGGACGGGGGACAGGCAATCAGCCCCAGCATTTT.

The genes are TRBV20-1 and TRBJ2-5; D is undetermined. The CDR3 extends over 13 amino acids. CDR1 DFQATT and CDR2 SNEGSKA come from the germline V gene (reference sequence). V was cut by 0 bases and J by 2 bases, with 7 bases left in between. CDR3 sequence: CSARDLAQETQYF. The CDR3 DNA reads TGCAGTGCTAGAGACCTGGCTCAAGAGACCCAGTACTTC.

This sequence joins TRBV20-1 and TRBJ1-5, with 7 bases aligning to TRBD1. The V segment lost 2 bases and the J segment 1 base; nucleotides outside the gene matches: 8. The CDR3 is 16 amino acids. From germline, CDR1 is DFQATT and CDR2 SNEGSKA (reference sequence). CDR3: CSARNRGGWSNQPQHF. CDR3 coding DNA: TGCAGTGCTAGAAACAGGGGAGGCTGGAGCAATCAGCCCCAGCATTTT.

The CDR3 sequence is CASSLGADRYSPLHF. The DNA of the CDR3 is TGTGCCAGCAGCTTAGGGGCTGACCGGTATTCACCCCTCCACTTT. The V call is TRBV7-3, the J call TRBJ1-6; possibly TRBD1 for D (5 bases). CDR1 and CDR2 (germline): SGHTA, FQGTGA. The CDR3 contains 15 residues. V was cut by 2 bases and J by 8 bases, with 13 bases left in between.

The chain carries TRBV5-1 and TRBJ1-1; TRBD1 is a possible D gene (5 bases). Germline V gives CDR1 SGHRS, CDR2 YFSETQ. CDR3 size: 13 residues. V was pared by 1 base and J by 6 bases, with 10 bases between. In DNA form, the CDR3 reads TGCGCCAGCAGCTTGTTCCAGGGCGCTGAAGCTTTCTTT. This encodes CASSLFQGAEAFF.

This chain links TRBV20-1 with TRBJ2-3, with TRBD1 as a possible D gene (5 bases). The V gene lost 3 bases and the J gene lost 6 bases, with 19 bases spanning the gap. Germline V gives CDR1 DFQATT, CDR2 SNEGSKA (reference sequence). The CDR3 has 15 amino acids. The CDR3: CSASRRPSHRDTQYF. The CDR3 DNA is TGCAGTGCTAGTCGCCGCCCTTCCCACAGGGATACGCAGTATTTT.

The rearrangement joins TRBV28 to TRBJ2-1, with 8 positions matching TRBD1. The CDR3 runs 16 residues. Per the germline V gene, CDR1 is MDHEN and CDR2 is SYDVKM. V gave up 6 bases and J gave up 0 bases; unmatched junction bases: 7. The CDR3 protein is CASSPGQGISYNEQFF. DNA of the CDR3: TGTGCCAGCAGCCCCGGACAGGGAATCTCCTACAATGAGCAGTTCTTC.

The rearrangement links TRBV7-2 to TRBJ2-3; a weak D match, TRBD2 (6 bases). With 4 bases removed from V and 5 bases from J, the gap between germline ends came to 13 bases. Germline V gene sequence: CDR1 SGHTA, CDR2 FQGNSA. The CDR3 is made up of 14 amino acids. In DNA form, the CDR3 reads TGTGCCAGCAGCTCGGGACTCTGGGGAGATACGCAGTATTTT. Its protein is CASSSGLWGDTQYF. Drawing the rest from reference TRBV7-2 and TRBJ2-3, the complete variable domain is GAGVSQSPSNKVTEKGKDVELRCDPISGHTALYWYRQSLGQGLEFLIYFQGNSAPDKSGLPSDRFSAERTGGSVSTLTIQRTQQEDSAVYLCASSSGLWGDTQYFGPGTRLTVL.

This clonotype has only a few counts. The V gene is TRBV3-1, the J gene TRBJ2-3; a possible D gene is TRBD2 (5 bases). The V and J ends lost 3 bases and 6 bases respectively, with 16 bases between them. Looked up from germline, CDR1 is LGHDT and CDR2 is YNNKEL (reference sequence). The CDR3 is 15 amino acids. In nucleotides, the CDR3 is TGTGCCAGCAGCCAGACCCCCTACGGCGGGGATACGCAGTATTTT. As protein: CASSQTPYGGDTQYF.

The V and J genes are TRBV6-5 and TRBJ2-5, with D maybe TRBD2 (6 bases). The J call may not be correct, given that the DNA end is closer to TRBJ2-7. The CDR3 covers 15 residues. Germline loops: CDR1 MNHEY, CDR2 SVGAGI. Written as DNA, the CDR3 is TGTGCCAGCAGGTCGCAAGGTGCTAGCGAGGGCGAGCAGTACTTC. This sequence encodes CASRSQGASEGEQYF.

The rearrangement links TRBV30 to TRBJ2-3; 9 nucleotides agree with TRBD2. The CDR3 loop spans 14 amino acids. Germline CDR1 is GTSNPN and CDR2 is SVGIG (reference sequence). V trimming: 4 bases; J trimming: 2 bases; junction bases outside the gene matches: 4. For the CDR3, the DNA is TGTGCCTGGACCGGACTAGCGCTCACAGATACGCAGTATTTT. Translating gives CAWTGLALTDTQYF.

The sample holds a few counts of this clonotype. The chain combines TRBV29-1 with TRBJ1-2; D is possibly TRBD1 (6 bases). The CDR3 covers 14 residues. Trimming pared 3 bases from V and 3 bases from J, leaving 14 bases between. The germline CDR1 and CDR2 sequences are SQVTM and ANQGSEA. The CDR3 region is CSVERRGGDYGYTF. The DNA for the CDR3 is TGCAGCGTTGAGCGCAGGGGAGGGGACTATGGCTACACCTTC.

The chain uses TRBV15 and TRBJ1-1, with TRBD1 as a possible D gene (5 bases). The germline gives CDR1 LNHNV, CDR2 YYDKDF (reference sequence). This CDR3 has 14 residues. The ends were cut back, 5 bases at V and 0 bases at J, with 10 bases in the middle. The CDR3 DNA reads TGTGCCACCAGCGGGGACGGGTTGAACACTGAAGCTTTCTTT. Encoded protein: CATSGDGLNTEAFF. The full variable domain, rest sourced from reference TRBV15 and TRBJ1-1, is DAMVIQNPRYQVTQFGKPVTLSCSQTLNHNVMYWYQQKSSQAPKLLFHYYDKDFNNEADTPDNFQSRRPNTSFCFLDIRSPGLGDTAMYLCATSGDGLNTEAFFGQGTRLTVV.

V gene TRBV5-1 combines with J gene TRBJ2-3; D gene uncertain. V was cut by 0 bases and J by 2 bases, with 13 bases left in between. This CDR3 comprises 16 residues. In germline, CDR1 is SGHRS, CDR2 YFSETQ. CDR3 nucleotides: TGCGCCAGCAGCTTGGCGGCAGGTCTCAACACAGATACGCAGTATTTT. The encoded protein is CASSLAAGLNTDTQYF. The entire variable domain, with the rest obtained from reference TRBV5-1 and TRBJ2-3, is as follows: KAGVTQTPRYLIKTRGQQVTLSCSPISGHRSVSWYQQTPGQGLQFLFEYFSETQRNKGNFPGRFSGRQFSNSRSEMNVSTLELGDSALYLCASSLAAGLNTDTQYFGPGTRLTVL.

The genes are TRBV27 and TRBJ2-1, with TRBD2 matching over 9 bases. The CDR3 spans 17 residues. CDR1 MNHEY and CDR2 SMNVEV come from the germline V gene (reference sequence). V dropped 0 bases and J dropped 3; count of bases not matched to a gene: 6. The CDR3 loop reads CASSLSGAGGNYNEQFF. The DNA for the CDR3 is TGTGCCAGCAGTTTATCGGGGGCGGGGGGGAACTACAATGAGCAGTTCTTC.

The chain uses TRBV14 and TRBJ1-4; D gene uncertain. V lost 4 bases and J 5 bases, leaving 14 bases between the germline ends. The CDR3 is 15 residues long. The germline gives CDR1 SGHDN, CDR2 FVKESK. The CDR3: CASSRAAGLNEKLFF. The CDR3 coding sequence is TGTGCCAGCAGCCGGGCGGCAGGACTAAATGAAAAACTGTTTTTT.

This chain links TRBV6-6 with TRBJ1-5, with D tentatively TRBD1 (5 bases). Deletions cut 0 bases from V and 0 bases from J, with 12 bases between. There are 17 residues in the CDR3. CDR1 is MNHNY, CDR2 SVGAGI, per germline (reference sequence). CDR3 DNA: TGTGCCAGCAGTTACTCGGGTAGGGACTATAGCAATCAGCCCCAGCATTTT. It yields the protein CASSYSGRDYSNQPQHF.

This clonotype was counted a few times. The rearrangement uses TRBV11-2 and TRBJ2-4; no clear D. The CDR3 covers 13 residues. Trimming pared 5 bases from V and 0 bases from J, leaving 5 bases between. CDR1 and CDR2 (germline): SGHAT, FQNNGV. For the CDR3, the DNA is TGTGCCAGCAGCCCGTTAGCCAAAAACATTCAGTACTTC. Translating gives CASSPLAKNIQYF.

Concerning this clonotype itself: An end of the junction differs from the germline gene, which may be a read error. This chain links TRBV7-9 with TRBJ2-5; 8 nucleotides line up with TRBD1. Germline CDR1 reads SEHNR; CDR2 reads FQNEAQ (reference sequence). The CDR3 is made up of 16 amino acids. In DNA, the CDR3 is TGTGACAGCAGCGCTCAGGGGGACAGGCGTGTGTATGAGCAGTACTTC. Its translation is CDSSAQGDRRVYEQYF. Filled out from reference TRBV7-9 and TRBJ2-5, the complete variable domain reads DTGVSQNPRHKITKRGQNVTFRCDPISEHNRLYWYRQTLGQGPEFLTYFQNEAQLEKSRLLSDRFSAERPKGSFSTLEIQRTEQGDSAMYLCDSSAQGDRRVYEQYFGPGTRLLVL.

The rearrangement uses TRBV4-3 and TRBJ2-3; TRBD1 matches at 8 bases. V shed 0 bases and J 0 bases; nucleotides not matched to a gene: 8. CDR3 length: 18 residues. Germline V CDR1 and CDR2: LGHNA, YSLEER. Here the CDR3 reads CASSQDLGTGHSTDTQYF. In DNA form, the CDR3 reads TGCGCCAGCAGCCAAGATCTTGGGACAGGTCATAGCACAGATACGCAGTATTTT.

The CDR3 loop reads CASSVLEGITDTQYF. The CDR3 bases are TGTGCCAGCAGCGTGCTTGAGGGGATCACAGATACGCAGTATTTT. J is TRBJ2-3 and V is TRBV9; tentatively, D is TRBD1 or TRBD2 (5 bases each). Germline CDR1 is SGDLS and CDR2 is YYNGEE. The CDR3 spans 15 residues. V was clipped by 2 bases and J by 2 bases, with 12 bases between them.

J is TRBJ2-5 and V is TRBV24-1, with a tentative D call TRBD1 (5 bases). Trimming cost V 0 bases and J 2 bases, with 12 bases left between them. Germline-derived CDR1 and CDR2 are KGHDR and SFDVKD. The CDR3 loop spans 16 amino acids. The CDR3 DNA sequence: TGTGCCACCAGTGATTTGCTTTTTTCAGGGCAAGAGACCCAGTACTTC. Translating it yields CATSDLLFSGQETQYF.

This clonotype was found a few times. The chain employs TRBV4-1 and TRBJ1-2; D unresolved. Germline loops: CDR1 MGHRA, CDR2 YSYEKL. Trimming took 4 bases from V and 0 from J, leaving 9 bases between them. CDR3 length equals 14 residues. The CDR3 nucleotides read TGCGCCAGCAGCCCAGGAGACCCTAACTATGGCTACACCTTC. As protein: CASSPGDPNYGYTF.

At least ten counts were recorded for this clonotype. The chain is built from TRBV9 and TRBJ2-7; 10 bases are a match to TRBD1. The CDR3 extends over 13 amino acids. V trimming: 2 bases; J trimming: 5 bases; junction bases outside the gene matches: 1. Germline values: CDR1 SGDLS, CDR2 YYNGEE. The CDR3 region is CASSVGTGDEQYF. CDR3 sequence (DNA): TGTGCCAGCAGCGTCGGGACAGGGGACGAGCAGTACTTC.